The rows below give T cell receptor beta chains drawn from one sample of a study of cytomegalovirus exposure and HLA in healthy donors. Using immunoSEQ multiplex PCR, the repertoire was profiled, and TCRdb retains in-frame clones only, with some absent. The sample has about 150,000 clones; under 80% are singletons. Sequencing used PBMCs. These receptors all come from a young man in good health and CMV-seronegative. CDR3s include the opening cysteine and the closing phenylalanine or tryptophan. The D gene is left open where the match is weak. Size values are once, few and many counts, or a class for expanded clones, and some rows have none.

d_call j_call clone_size v_call cdr3_nt cdr3_aa
TRBD1 TRBJ2-1 once TRBV7-2 TGTGCCAGCAGCTTAACAGGGGACAATGAGCAGTTCTTC CASSLTGDNEQFF
TRBD1 TRBJ2-2 - TRBV7-8 TGTGCCAGCATCACCGTCGGACAGGGGGCTTTAACCGGGGAGCTGTTTTTT CASITVGQGALTGELFF
- TRBJ2-2 few TRBV5-6 TGTGCCTCAGGGGAGGGGACGAGCACCGGGGAGCTGTTTTTT CASGEGTSTGELFF
TRBD1 TRBJ2-4 few TRBV13 TGTGCCAGCAGCGCTCGACAGGGGTTGAACATTCAGTACTTC CASSARQGLNIQYF
TRBD2 TRBJ2-7 - TRBV28 TGTGCCAGCATGACAATAGCGGGGAAATCCTACGAGCAGTACTTC CASMTIAGKSYEQYF
TRBD1 TRBJ1-4 medium-sized TRBV4-3 TGCGCCAGCAGCCAAGAGACAGGGGTGCGGGAAAAACTGTTTTTT CASSQETGVREKLFF
TRBD1 TRBJ2-5 - TRBV6-1 TGTGCCAGCAGTGAATTCGACAGGGACGAGACCCAGTACTTC CASSEFDRDETQYF
- TRBJ2-3 few TRBV18 TGTGCCAGCTCACCGGGGCTGGATAGATGGGATACGCAGTATTTT CASSPGLDRWDTQYF
TRBD2 TRBJ2-1 once TRBV18 TGTGCCAGCTCACCGGCGGGGGGCTCCTACAATGAGCAGTTCTTC CASSPAGGSYNEQFF
- TRBJ2-5 - TRBV28 TGTGCCAGCAGTTTGTTCGGCCAGGGTATGGAGACCCAGTACTTC CASSLFGQGMETQYF
- TRBJ1-4 - TRBV29-1 TGCAGCGTCTTCACTTCAACTAATGAAAAACTGTTTTTT CSVFTSTNEKLFF
TRBD2 TRBJ2-1 few TRBV7-9 TGTGCCAGCAGACACACCGGGACTAGCGGGAATGAGCAGTTCTTC CASRHTGTSGNEQFF
- TRBJ1-6 few TRBV11-2 TGTGCCAGCAGCTTTGGGGGAGGGAATTCACCCCTCCACTTT CASSFGGGNSPLHF
- TRBJ1-5 - TRBV19 TGTGCCAGTAGTATGCGTGACAAAAATCAGCCCCAGCATTTT CASSMRDKNQPQHF
- TRBJ1-6 - TRBV10-3 TGTGCCATCGCCGGGGGTTCCAATAATTCACCCCTCCACTTT CAIAGGSNNSPLHF